This TCR beta chain was documented in a study of graft-versus-host responses after intestinal transplantation. Trimming cost V 6 bases and J 6 bases; bases outside gene matches: 11. This CDR3 contains 15 residues. Germline V gives CDR1 SNHLY, CDR2 FYNNEI. This clone has more than one count but fewer than ten. Measured with immunoSEQ multiplex PCR; TCRdb has only the in-frame clones, and not every one. Among 11,000 to 15,000 clones listed, more than 65% were seen once. Tissue from the graft was processed to free its intraepithelial and lamina propria lymphocytes. This clonotype was sampled from a human patient who received an intestinal transplant, so some T cells may come from the graft donor. The chain uses TRBV2 and TRBJ2-5; 9 nucleotides line up with TRBD1. The sequences come from ileum tissue, collected about four weeks after intestinal transplant. For the CDR3, the DNA is TGTGCCAGCAGACTGAAACCGGACAGGGGACAGACCCAGTACTTC. This translates into CASRLKPDRGQTQYF.